This is a list of T cell receptor beta chains from one sample in a study of brain metastases from non-small cell lung cancer. Assay: immunoSEQ multiplex PCR; the TCRdb copy retains only in-frame clones and omits some. Among roughly 14,000 clones listed, approximately 83% were seen once. The sequencing sample was made of primary lung tumor tissue. All receptors derive from a donor aged 40 or over with non-small cell lung cancer. CDR3s include the opening cysteine and the closing phenylalanine or tryptophan. D genes are given only for firm matches. Clone size, where shown, is once, few, many, or a class for clones that have expanded.

j_call,v_call,clone_size,d_call,cdr3_nt,cdr3_aa
TRBJ1-2,TRBV4-3,.,.,TGCGCCAGCAGCCCAGCCTGGGATAACTATGGCTACACCTTC,CASSPAWDNYGYTF
TRBJ1-3,TRBV6-5,.,.,TGTGCCACTCACGTGGGGGGTGGAAACACCATATATTTT,CATHVGGGNTIYF
TRBJ2-5,TRBV5-6,.,TRBD1,TGTGCCAGCAGCAGGGACAGGGGACCCCAAGAGACCCAGTACTTC,CASSRDRGPQETQYF
TRBJ1-5,TRBV4-1,.,TRBD1,TGCGCCAGCAGCCGTATACAGGGGGACAATCAGCCCCAGCATTTT,CASSRIQGDNQPQHF
TRBJ2-5,TRBV5-1,.,TRBD2,TGCGCCAGCAGCTTCCGGGACTATCCGACCCAGTACTTC,CASSFRDYPTQYF
TRBJ1-2,TRBV5-5,.,TRBD1,TGTGCCAGCAGCTTGGACCCCCTCGGAGACAGGGGTGGGAGCTATGGCTACACCTTC,CASSLDPLGDRGGSYGYTF
TRBJ2-1,TRBV5-6,once,TRBD1,TGTGCCAGCAGCTGGTCGGGACAGGGTGTCCCCAATGAGCAGTTCTTC,CASSWSGQGVPNEQFF
TRBJ1-2,TRBV5-8,.,.,TGTGCCAGCAGCTTGGAAGAGGGGGGTGATGGCTACACCTTC,CASSLEEGGDGYTF
TRBJ1-2,TRBV27,.,.,TGTGCCAGCAGTTTAACCGGGCCCCGGCTCGGCTATGGCTACACCTTC,CASSLTGPRLGYGYTF
TRBJ2-2,TRBV24-1,.,.,TGTGCCACCAGTGATTTGTGGCAGGGGGGCCTAGAGGGCACCGGGGAGCTGTTTTTT,CATSDLWQGGLEGTGELFF
TRBJ1-4,TRBV19,.,.,TGTGCCAGTATCGGACACTATACAACTAATGAAAAACTGTTTTTT,CASIGHYTTNEKLFF
TRBJ1-1,TRBV2,once,.,TGTGCCAGCAGCTCTGGGGGCATGGGGACTGAAGCTTTCTTT,CASSSGGMGTEAFF
TRBJ2-1,TRBV7-2,once,.,TGTGCCAGCAGCCCCCTCTTCCGCTCCTACAATGAGCAGTTCTTC,CASSPLFRSYNEQFF
TRBJ2-2,TRBV24-1,.,TRBD1,TGTGCCACCAGTGATTCCCGGGACAGGGACACCGGGGAGCTGTTTTTT,CATSDSRDRDTGELFF
TRBJ1-5,TRBV10-3,few,TRBD1,TGTGCCTCAGACAACGGACAGGGTAGCCAGCCCCAGCATTTT,CASDNGQGSQPQHF
TRBJ2-2,TRBV7-3,.,.,TGTGCCAGCAGCTTAGGGGTCGGCACCGGGGAGCTGTTTTTT,CASSLGVGTGELFF
TRBJ2-1,TRBV13,.,.,TGTGCCAGCAGCCTACCCATTCTCCCGGGTCCCAAGAGGGTTGATGAGCAGTTCTTC,CASSLPILPGPKRVDEQFF
TRBJ1-6,TRBV30,.,TRBD1,TGTGCCCGCGAGACAGGGTGGAATTCACCCCTCCACTTT,CARETGWNSPLHF
TRBJ1-1,TRBV18,once,.,TGTGCCAGCTCACCACGTCAGATAACTAACACTGAAGCTTTCTTT,CASSPRQITNTEAFF
TRBJ2-2,TRBV12-2,.,.,TGTGCAAGTCGCTTCAGGGCGTCCCCGAGCCCGTCCGGCGGGGAGCTGTTTTTT,CASRFRASPSPSGGELFF
TRBJ2-3,TRBV29-1,.,TRBD2,TGCAGCGTTGAGGCACTAGCGGGCAAGCGCACAGATACGCAGTATTTT,CSVEALAGKRTDTQYF
TRBJ2-4,TRBV6-2/TRBV6-3,.,.,TGTGCCAGCAGTTACGGGGGTTCCAAAAACATTCAGTACTTC,CASSYGGSKNIQYF
TRBJ1-6,TRBV23-1,.,.,TGCGCCAGCAGTCAATCCCGGCAGGTAGGGCTCTCCTATAATTCACCCCTCCACTTT,CASSQSRQVGLSYNSPLHF
TRBJ2-2,TRBV12-3/TRBV12-4,once,.,TGTGCCAGCAGTTTTACAGACACCGGGGAGCTGTTTTTT,CASSFTDTGELFF
TRBJ2-7,TRBV20-1,.,.,TGCAGTGCTAGCCTGGCGAACGAGCAGTACTTC,CSASLANEQYF
TRBJ2-2,TRBV29-1,.,TRBD1,TGCAGCGTTGGCGGGACAGGGATGGCCGGGGAGCTGTTTTTT,CSVGGTGMAGELFF
TRBJ1-1,TRBV30,.,.,TGTGCCTGGAGCCCCGTATGGGGGGACACTGAAGCTTTCTTT,CAWSPVWGDTEAFF
TRBJ1-2,TRBV6-5,.,.,TGTGCCAGCAGCTGGATGGCTGGCTACACCTTC,CASSWMAGYTF